Presented here are 2 T cell receptor beta chains from one specimen sequenced in a study of Ad26.COV2.S vaccination and SARS-CoV-2 variants. Stated treatment: some 19 received Ad26.COV2.S at low or high dose, single or two shots; roughly five received placebo; per-sample allocation not given. Sampling occurred on day 63 after the first vaccine or placebo injection. This table comes from immunoSEQ multiplex PCR, and its TCRdb copy is limited to in-frame clones, with some not included. Among about 480,000 clones, approximately 90% were seen once, and the ten largest hold around 13%. The specimen comprised peripheral blood, sampled in a trial of Ad26.COV2.S vaccine versus placebo. Receptors originate from a person between 18 and 59 years old who received the Ad26.COV2.S COVID-19 vaccine or a placebo.

V usage is TRBV6-5 and J usage is TRBJ2-3, with 7 bases matching TRBD2. Losses at the gene ends were 7 bases for V and 0 bases for J; bases not matched to a gene: 1. Germline V CDR1 and CDR2: MNHEY, SVGAGI. The CDR3 is 13 amino acids. The CDR3 spells CASKGGSTDTQYF. Here the CDR3 DNA reads TGTGCCAGCAAGGGAGGGAGCACAGATACGCAGTATTTT.

The chain uses TRBV30 and TRBJ1-1; D possibly corresponds to TRBD1 (6 bases). The CDR3 has 16 residues. Germline V gene sequence: CDR1 GTSNPN, CDR2 SVGIG (reference sequence). V was pared by 2 bases and J by 6 bases, with 22 bases between. The CDR3 DNA reads TGTGCCTGGAGTAGGTGGGGGGCTTTTTCAACAGCTGAAGCTTTCTTT. Translating gives CAWSRWGAFSTAEAFF.